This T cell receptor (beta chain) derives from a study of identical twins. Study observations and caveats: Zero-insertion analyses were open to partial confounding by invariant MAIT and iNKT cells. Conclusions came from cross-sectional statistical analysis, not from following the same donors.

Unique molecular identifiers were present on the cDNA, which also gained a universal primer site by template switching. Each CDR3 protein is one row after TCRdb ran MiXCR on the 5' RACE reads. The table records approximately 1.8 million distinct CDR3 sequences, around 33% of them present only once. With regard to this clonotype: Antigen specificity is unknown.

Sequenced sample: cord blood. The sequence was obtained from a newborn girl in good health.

CDR3 loop: CASSLAGINSGTGPDNEQYF. CDR3 DNA sequence: TGCGCCAGCAGCCTGGCCGGGATAAACTCCGGGACAGGGCCAGACAATGAGCAGTACTTC. The chain uses TRBV5-1 and TRBJ2-7; 9 bases are shared with TRBD1. The CDR3 has 20 residues. J lost 7 bases, V lost 4 bases, and 27 bases had no gene match. Germline V gene lookup returns CDR1 SGHRS and CDR2 YFSETQ.